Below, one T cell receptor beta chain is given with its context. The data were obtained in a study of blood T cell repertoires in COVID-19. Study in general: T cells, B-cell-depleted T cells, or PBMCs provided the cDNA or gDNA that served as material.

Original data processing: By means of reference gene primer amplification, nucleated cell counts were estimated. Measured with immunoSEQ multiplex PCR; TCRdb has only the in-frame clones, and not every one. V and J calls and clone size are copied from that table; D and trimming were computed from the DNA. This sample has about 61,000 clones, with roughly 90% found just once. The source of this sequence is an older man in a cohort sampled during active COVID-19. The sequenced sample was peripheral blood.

The CDR3 loop reads CASSSGGGGDTQYF. DNA for the CDR3: TGTGCCAGTTCTAGCGGGGGAGGGGGAGATACGCAGTATTTT. The gene calls are TRBV19 and TRBJ2-3; TRBD2 matches 10 bases. CDR1 LNHDA and CDR2 SQIVND come from the germline V gene (reference sequence). V shed 8 bases, J shed 5 bases, and the junction held 7 bases outside the gene matches. CDR3 length: 14 amino acids.